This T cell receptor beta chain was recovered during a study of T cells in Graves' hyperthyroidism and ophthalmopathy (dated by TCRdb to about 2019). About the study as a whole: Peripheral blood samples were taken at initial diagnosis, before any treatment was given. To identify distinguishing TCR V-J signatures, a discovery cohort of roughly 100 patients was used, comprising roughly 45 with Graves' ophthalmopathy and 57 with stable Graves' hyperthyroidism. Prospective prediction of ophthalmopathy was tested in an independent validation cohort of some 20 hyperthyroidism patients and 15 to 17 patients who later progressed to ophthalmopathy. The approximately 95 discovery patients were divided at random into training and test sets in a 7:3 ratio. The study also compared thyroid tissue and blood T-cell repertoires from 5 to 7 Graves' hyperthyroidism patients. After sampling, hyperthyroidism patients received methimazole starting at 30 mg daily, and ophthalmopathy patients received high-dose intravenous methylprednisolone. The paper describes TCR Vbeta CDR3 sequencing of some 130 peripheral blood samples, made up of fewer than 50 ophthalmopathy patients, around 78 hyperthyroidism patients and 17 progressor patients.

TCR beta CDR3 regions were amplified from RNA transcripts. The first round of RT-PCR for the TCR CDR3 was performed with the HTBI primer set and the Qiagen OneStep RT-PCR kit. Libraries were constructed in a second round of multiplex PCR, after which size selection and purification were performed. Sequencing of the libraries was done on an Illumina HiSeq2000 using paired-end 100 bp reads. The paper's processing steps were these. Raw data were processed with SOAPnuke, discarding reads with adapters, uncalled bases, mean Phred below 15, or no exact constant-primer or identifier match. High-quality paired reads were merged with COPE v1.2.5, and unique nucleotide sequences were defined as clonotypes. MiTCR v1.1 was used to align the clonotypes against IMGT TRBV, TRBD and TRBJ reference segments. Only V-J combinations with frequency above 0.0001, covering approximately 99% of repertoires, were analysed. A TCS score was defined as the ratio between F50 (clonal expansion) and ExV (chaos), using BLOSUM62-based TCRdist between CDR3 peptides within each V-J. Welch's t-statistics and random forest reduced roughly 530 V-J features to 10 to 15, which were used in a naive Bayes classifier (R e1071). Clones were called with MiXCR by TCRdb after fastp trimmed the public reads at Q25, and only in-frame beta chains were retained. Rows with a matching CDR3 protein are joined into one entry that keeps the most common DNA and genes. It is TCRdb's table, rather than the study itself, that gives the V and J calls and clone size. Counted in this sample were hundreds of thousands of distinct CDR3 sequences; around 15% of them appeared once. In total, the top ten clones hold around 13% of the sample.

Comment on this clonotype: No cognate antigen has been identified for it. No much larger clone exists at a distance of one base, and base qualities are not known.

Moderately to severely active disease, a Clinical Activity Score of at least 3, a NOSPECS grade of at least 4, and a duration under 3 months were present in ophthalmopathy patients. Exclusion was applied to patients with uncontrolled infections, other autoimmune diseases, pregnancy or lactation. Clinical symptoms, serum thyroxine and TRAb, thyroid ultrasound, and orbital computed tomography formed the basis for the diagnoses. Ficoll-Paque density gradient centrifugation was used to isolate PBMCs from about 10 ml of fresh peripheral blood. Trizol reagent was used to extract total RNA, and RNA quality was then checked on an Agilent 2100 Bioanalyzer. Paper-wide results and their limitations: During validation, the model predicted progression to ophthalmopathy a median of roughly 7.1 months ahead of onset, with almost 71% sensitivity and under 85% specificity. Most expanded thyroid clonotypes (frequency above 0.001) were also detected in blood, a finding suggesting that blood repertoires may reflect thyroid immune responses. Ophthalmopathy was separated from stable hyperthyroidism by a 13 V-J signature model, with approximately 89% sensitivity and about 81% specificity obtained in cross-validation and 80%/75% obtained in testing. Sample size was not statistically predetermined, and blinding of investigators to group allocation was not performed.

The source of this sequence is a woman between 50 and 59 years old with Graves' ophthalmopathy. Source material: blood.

The DNA sequence follows: TGTGCCAGCAGCCTAGGGACAATTAATAGCAATCAGCCCCAGCATTTT. It codes for CASSLGTINSNQPQHF. Recombination linked TRBV7-9 to TRBJ1-5; TRBD1 could be the D gene, as 6 bases match. V sheds 5 bases and J sheds 0 bases, leaving 14 bases between their ends. From its cysteine to its phenylalanine, the CDR3 spans 16 amino acids. The only DNA kept is the CDR3, 48 bases in frame from the first base. For CDR1 and CDR2, the germline V gene (reference sequence) lists SEHNR and FQNEAQ.